This entry describes one T cell receptor beta chain. This sample is part of a study of vaccination and CD4 T cells after COVID-19. Trimming at V came to 5 bases and at J to 7 bases, leaving 10 bases not matched to a gene. From germline, CDR1 is MDHEN and CDR2 SYDVKM. CDR3 length: 15 amino acids. TCRdb processed the PCR reads anew with MiXCR; each CDR3 protein has one entry. The sample has approximately 29,000 distinct CDR3 sequences; roughly 50% are singletons. Time point: late sampling 161 to 241 days after vaccination in a few convalescent patients. The sequence came from a human donor who had recovered from COVID-19. Sequencing was performed on CD4+ T cells from blood, taken about 7 months after SARS-CoV-2 vaccination. The rearrangement links TRBV28 to TRBJ1-5; 8 positions agree with TRBD1. The CDR3 sequence: CASSPRQGKRQPQHF. Written as DNA, the CDR3 is TGTGCCAGCAGTCCTCGACAGGGGAAGAGGCAGCCCCAGCATTTT.